This T cell receptor (beta chain) was found in a study of synovial regulatory T cells in juvenile arthritis. The method was immunoSEQ multiplex PCR; TCRdb's version includes in-frame clones alone and lacks a portion of them. In total, the table holds about 9,900 clones. Overall study results and limits: Synovial Treg CDR3 sequences overlapped more with iaTregs than other circulating Tregs. Inflammation-associated Treg cells in blood had less TCR diversity than the remaining blood Treg cells.

On this clone: Its cognate antigen is unknown.

The CDR3 contains 11 residues. The entry carries no DNA sequence. Germline V gene data show CDR1 as GTSNPN and CDR2 as SVGIG (reference sequence). The sequenced sample was Treg cells from blood. Specified subset: HLA-DR+ inflammation-associated blood Treg cells. The V gene is TRBV30, the J gene TRBJ1-4. This TCR was sampled from a donor aged 2-30 years with juvenile idiopathic arthritis. CDR3 in amino acids: CAWSDAGNLFF.